One and the same sample provided the 28 T cell receptor beta chains below, sequenced in a study of a mutant IDH1 vaccine in newly diagnosed glioma. As for time point: week 5, during vaccination. Doses comprised 300 ug of mutant IDH1 20-mer peptide each, plus topical imiquimod. The antigens these receptors bind are not known. The table came from immunoSEQ multiplex PCR; TCRdb's copy has only in-frame clones and leaves some out. The sample has about 83,000 clones, roughly nine tenths seen once. Sequencing was performed on PBMCs, taken from a glioma patient whose treatment included an IDH1 peptide vaccine. These receptors were taken from a woman aged 50 to 60 with glioma.

This sequence joins TRBV10-3 and TRBJ1-2, with D possibly being TRBD1 (6 bases). V was pared by 4 bases and J by 7 bases, with 22 bases between. Germline V gene lookup returns CDR1 ENHRY and CDR2 SYGVKD. This CDR3 is built from 16 residues. CDR3 sequence reads: CAISGTGQGGVGGYTF. The CDR3 coding sequence is TGTGCCATCAGTGGAACAGGGCAGGGAGGGGTCGGTGGCTACACCTTC.

The rearrangement joins TRBV7-2 to TRBJ2-2, with D perhaps TRBD1 (6 bases). From germline, CDR1 is SGHTA and CDR2 FQGNSA. The CDR3 loop spans 15 amino acids. The germline V and J ends were trimmed by 2 bases and 4 bases, with 11 bases remaining between them. CDR3 in amino acids: CASSLNRAGTGELFF. DNA of the CDR3: TGTGCCAGCAGCTTAAACAGGGCAGGCACCGGGGAGCTGTTTTTT.

This rearrangement joins TRBV4-2 to TRBJ2-1, with 11 bases lining up with TRBD2. The CDR3 has 16 amino acids. The germline CDR1 and CDR2 sequences are LGHNA and YNFKEQ. V shed 1 base and J 4 bases; nucleotides not matched to a gene: 3. Written as DNA, the CDR3 is TGTGCCAGCAGCCAAGGACTAGCGGGACGATACAATGAGCAGTTCTTC. It translates to CASSQGLAGRYNEQFF.

The chain recombines TRBV18 with TRBJ2-7; 8 nucleotides match TRBD1. The CDR3 consists of 12 residues. The germline CDR1 and CDR2 sequences are KGHSH and LQKENI. The V gene end was trimmed by 9 bases and the J gene end by 3 bases; junction bases not matched to a gene: 4. The CDR3 nucleotides are TGTGCCAGTTCGGGACAGGACTACGAGCAGTACTTC. This encodes CASSGQDYEQYF.

The chain joins TRBV28 to TRBJ1-5, with TRBD1 identical over 8 bases. Germline CDR1 MDHEN, CDR2 SYDVKM. This CDR3 contains 15 residues. V shed 2 bases and J 7 bases; nucleotides not matched to a gene: 7. CDR3 amino acids: CASSLPTGVRQPQHF. The CDR3 region has the DNA TGTGCCAGCAGTTTACCGACAGGGGTTCGGCAGCCCCAGCATTTT. The full variable domain, in which reference TRBV28 and TRBJ1-5 provide the parts outside the CDR3, is DVKVTQSSRYLVKRTGEKVFLECVQDMDHENMFWYRQDPGLGLRLIYFSYDVKMKEKGDIPEGYSVSREKKERFSLILESASTNQTSMYLCASSLPTGVRQPQHFGDGTRLSIL.

The chain couples TRBV10-1 to TRBJ2-2; TRBD1 agrees at 7 bases. Germline V gives CDR1 WNHNN, CDR2 SYGVQD (reference sequence). The CDR3 sequence is 16 residues long. V lost 0 bases, J lost 7 bases, and 8 bases stayed unmatched. As DNA, the CDR3 is TGCGCCAGCAGTGAGTCGGGGACAGCCGAGGACGGGGAGCTGTTTTTT. Protein: CASSESGTAEDGELFF.

The rearrangement uses TRBV30 and TRBJ2-5, with TRBD2 as a possible D gene (6 bases). CDR3 length: 15 amino acids. The germline V and J ends were trimmed by 3 bases and 1 base, with 15 bases remaining between them. Looked up from germline, CDR1 is GTSNPN and CDR2 is SVGIG (reference sequence). DNA for the CDR3: TGTGCCTGGAGGGCCTCTAGCGTCCTCCAAGAGACCCAGTACTTC. This translates into CAWRASSVLQETQYF.

The chain recombines TRBV19 with TRBJ1-2, with a tentative D call TRBD1 (5 bases). The CDR3 has 15 residues. The V gene lost 5 bases and the J gene lost 8 bases, with 21 bases spanning the gap. Germline V lookup: CDR1 LNHDA, CDR2 SQIVND (reference sequence). The CDR3 DNA reads TGTGCCAGTAGTGTTGACAGACTGGCTCGCTGGGGCTACACCTTC. Translated: CASSVDRLARWGYTF. The full variable domain, with the rest looked up from reference TRBV19 and TRBJ1-2, is DGGITQSPKYLFRKEGQNVTLSCEQNLNHDAMYWYRQDPGQGLRLIYYSQIVNDFQKGDIAEGYSVSREKKESFPLTVTSAQKNPTAFYLCASSVDRLARWGYTFGSGTRLTVV.

The chain carries TRBV6-5 and TRBJ1-2; D is unclear. Germline CDR1 is MNHEY and CDR2 is SVGAGI. CDR3 length: 14 residues. V was pared by 0 bases and J by 2 bases, with 7 bases between. CDR3 DNA: TGTGCCAGCAGTTACTCGTGGGAGAACTATGGCTACACCTTC. It encodes CASSYSWENYGYTF.

This chain links TRBV28 with TRBJ2-1, with D perhaps matching TRBD1 (8 bases). The germline gives CDR1 MDHEN, CDR2 SYDVKM. The V gene lost 5 bases and the J gene lost 7 bases, with 33 bases spanning the gap. CDR3 length equals 20 residues. CDR3 region: CASSHLRDRKGGLAVNEQFF. In DNA form, the CDR3 reads TGTGCCAGCAGTCACCTCCGGGACAGGAAGGGAGGGCTAGCGGTAAATGAGCAGTTCTTC.

The CDR3 protein is CASRATGLPNEKLFF. The DNA of the CDR3 is TGTGCCAGCAGGGCTACAGGGTTGCCTAATGAAAAACTGTTTTTT. The genes are TRBV2 and TRBJ1-4, with D possibly matching TRBD1 (6 bases). This CDR3 is 15 amino acids long. Germline assignment: CDR1 SNHLY and CDR2 FYNNEI. V was trimmed by 6 bases and J by 3 bases, leaving 14 bases between them.

This clone has only one observation. This rearrangement joins TRBV7-2 to TRBJ2-3; no clear D gene. CDR1 SGHTA and CDR2 FQGNSA come from the germline V gene. V shed 4 bases and J shed 6 bases, with 11 bases lying between them. CDR3 length equals 13 residues. CDR3 region: CASSYPNSDTQYF. The CDR3 coding sequence is TGTGCCAGCAGCTACCCTAATTCCGATACGCAGTATTTT.

The J gene is TRBJ2-7, the V gene TRBV2; D is possibly TRBD2 (6 bases). CDR3 length: 14 residues. Germline CDR1 reads SNHLY; CDR2 reads FYNNEI. V shed 4 bases and J shed 1 base, with 11 bases lying between them. This CDR3 is CASSGGLASYEQYF. The CDR3 nucleotides read TGTGCCAGCAGTGGGGGACTGGCTTCCTACGAGCAGTACTTC. Combining the CDR3 with reference TRBV2 and TRBJ2-7 gives the whole variable domain EPEVTQTPSHQVTQMGQEVILRCVPISNHLYFYWYRQILGQKVEFLVSFYNNEISEKSEIFDDQFSVERPDGSNFTLKIRSTKLEDSAMYFCASSGGLASYEQYFGPGTRLTVT.

In this sample, this clone turned up a few times. This sequence joins TRBV29-1 and TRBJ1-1; a weak D match, TRBD1 (5 bases). The V gene lost 4 bases and the J gene lost 5 bases, with 14 bases spanning the gap. The CDR3 covers 13 residues. Germline-derived CDR1 and CDR2 are SQVTM and ANQGSEA. CDR3 in DNA: TGCAGCGTTGCCGGCAGGGCGAGGACTGAAGCTTTCTTT. Translated: CSVAGRARTEAFF. Together with reference TRBV29-1 and TRBJ1-1, the CDR3 gives the full variable domain: SAVISQKPSRDICQRGTSLTIQCQVDSQVTMMFWYRQQPGQSLTLIATANQGSEATYESGFVIDKFPISRPNLTFSTLTVSNMSPEDSSIYLCSVAGRARTEAFFGQGTRLTVV.

The chain combines TRBV6-6 with TRBJ2-3; D may be TRBD2 (6 bases). CDR3 length equals 13 residues. Per the germline V gene, CDR1 is MNHNY and CDR2 is SVGAGI (reference sequence). Trimming pared 7 bases from V and 0 bases from J, leaving 8 bases between. As DNA, the CDR3 is TGTGCCAGCACGCGGGACAGCACAGATACGCAGTATTTT. It is translated as CASTRDSTDTQYF.

The chain has TRBV28 and TRBJ2-2, with D possibly TRBD1 on 5 matching bases. V was pared by 10 bases and J by 3 bases, with 9 bases between. The CDR3 has 12 amino acids. Germline CDR1 and CDR2: MDHEN and SYDVKM. The CDR3 sequence is CATDSDTGELFF. Here the CDR3 DNA reads TGTGCCACCGACAGCGACACCGGGGAGCTGTTTTTT.

The V gene is TRBV4-1, the J gene TRBJ2-3, with D perhaps matching TRBD1 (5 bases). The CDR3 loop spans 17 amino acids. Trimming took off 2 bases at V and 0 bases at J, with 15 bases between the two ends. Germline CDR1 is MGHRA and CDR2 is YSYEKL. CDR3 sequence reads: CASSQRQPHWSTDTQYF. CDR3 coding DNA: TGCGCCAGCAGCCAAAGACAGCCCCACTGGAGCACAGATACGCAGTATTTT.

The table lists this clone with a count of one. V usage is TRBV2 and J usage is TRBJ2-5; D uncertain. The V end was cut by 8 bases, the J end by 5 bases, with 9 bases between. Germline V gene sequence: CDR1 SNHLY, CDR2 FYNNEI. The CDR3 contains 11 residues. The CDR3 region has the DNA TGTGCCAGCCCGACCAGGGAGACCCAGTACTTC. It is translated as CASPTRETQYF.

The rearrangement uses TRBV19 and TRBJ2-7; D gene unclear. Trimming removed 6 bases from V and 2 bases from J, with 11 bases in between. The CDR3 covers 13 residues. Germline V gene data show CDR1 as LNHDA and CDR2 as SQIVND (reference sequence). The CDR3 DNA sequence: TGTGCCAGTAGCGTGTGGGGTGCCTACGAGCAGTACTTC. Translation: CASSVWGAYEQYF. The full variable domain, rest sourced from reference TRBV19 and TRBJ2-7, is DGGITQSPKYLFRKEGQNVTLSCEQNLNHDAMYWYRQDPGQGLRLIYYSQIVNDFQKGDIAEGYSVSREKKESFPLTVTSAQKNPTAFYLCASSVWGAYEQYFGPGTRLTVT.

Only one count was recorded for this clone. This chain uses TRBV7-8 with TRBJ2-7; D remains unclear. V was pared by 2 bases and J by 3 bases, with 11 bases between. CDR3 length: 14 residues. Germline CDR1 is SGHVS and CDR2 is FQNEAQ. CDR3 DNA sequence: TGTGCCAGCAGCTTAACGGGTCCCCACTACGAGCAGTACTTC. Translating gives CASSLTGPHYEQYF. Full variable domain (remainder filled in from reference TRBV7-8 and TRBJ2-7): GAGVSQSPRYKVAKRGQDVALRCDPISGHVSLFWYQQALGQGPEFLTYFQNEAQLDKSGLPSDRFFAERPEGSVSTLKIQRTQQEDSAVYLCASSLTGPHYEQYFGPGTRLTVT.

V is TRBV19 and J is TRBJ1-1; tentatively, D is TRBD1 (5 bases). The V gene's germline CDR1 is LNHDA and CDR2 SQIVND (reference sequence). The germline V and J ends were trimmed by 5 bases and 4 bases, with 17 bases remaining between them. This CDR3 spans 15 amino acids. CDR3 sequence: CASSRPGPGGTEAFF. CDR3 bases: TGTGCCAGTAGTCGTCCGGGCCCGGGGGGCACTGAAGCTTTCTTT.

This rearrangement joins TRBV14 to TRBJ2-1; 10 nucleotides align to TRBD2. The germline gives CDR1 SGHDN, CDR2 FVKESK. Germline trimming cut 1 base from V and 5 bases from J; bases unmatched to any gene: 5. The CDR3 runs 16 residues. In nucleotides, the CDR3 is TGTGCCAGCAGCCAAGTTAGTAGCGGGAGGAACAATGAGCAGTTCTTC. This codes for CASSQVSSGRNNEQFF.

The count of this clone is one. The gene calls are TRBV28 and TRBJ1-3; D is undetermined. In germline, CDR1 is MDHEN, CDR2 SYDVKM. The ends were cut back, 5 bases at V and 0 bases at J, with 11 bases in the middle. This CDR3 comprises 15 residues. The CDR3 sequence is CASSTAGVSGNTIYF. CDR3 in DNA: TGTGCCAGCAGTACGGCAGGTGTCTCTGGAAACACCATATATTTT.

V and J are TRBV28 and TRBJ1-5, with D unresolved. V lost 7 bases to trimming and J lost 2 bases, with 27 bases between them. The CDR3 consists of 19 residues. Germline V lookup: CDR1 MDHEN, CDR2 SYDVKM. This CDR3 reads CASTSAVGRRRSGNQPQHF. The CDR3 DNA follows: TGTGCCAGCACCAGCGCTGTCGGCAGGAGGCGTTCCGGCAATCAGCCCCAGCATTTT. The whole variable domain, remainder taken from reference TRBV28 and TRBJ1-5, is DVKVTQSSRYLVKRTGEKVFLECVQDMDHENMFWYRQDPGLGLRLIYFSYDVKMKEKGDIPEGYSVSREKKERFSLILESASTNQTSMYLCASTSAVGRRRSGNQPQHFGDGTRLSIL.

The chain joins TRBV2 to TRBJ1-5; D gene unclear. Trimming shortened V by 3 bases and J by 7 bases, and 7 bases separated the two germline ends. Germline CDR1 and CDR2: SNHLY and FYNNEI. This CDR3 is built from 12 residues. The chain's CDR3 is CASSEIGQPQHF. The CDR3 coding sequence is TGTGCCAGCAGTGAGATTGGGCAGCCCCAGCATTTT.

The rearrangement links TRBV6-1 to TRBJ2-3, with 11 bases lining up with TRBD1. From germline, CDR1 is MNHNS and CDR2 SASEGT. This CDR3 has 15 amino acids. Trimming cost V 6 bases and J 3 bases; bases outside gene matches: 5. The CDR3 DNA sequence: TGTGCCAGCAGGGGGGGGACAGGGGGAACAGATACGCAGTATTTT. Protein product: CASRGGTGGTDTQYF.

The V and J genes are TRBV5-1 and TRBJ2-1; 10 nucleotides line up with TRBD2. This CDR3 is 16 amino acids long. Germline assignment: CDR1 SGHRS and CDR2 YFSETQ. V gave up 4 bases and J gave up 7 bases; unmatched junction bases: 11. The CDR3 DNA reads TGCGCCAGCAGCGCTTTTCTAGCGGGAGTAAGTAATGAGCAGTTCTTC. It translates to CASSAFLAGVSNEQFF.

V and J are TRBV27 and TRBJ2-3; perhaps TRBD1 as D (6 bases). V gave up 5 bases and J gave up 3 bases, with 9 bases separating them. Germline assignment: CDR1 MNHEY and CDR2 SMNVEV (reference sequence). This CDR3 contains 13 residues. CDR3 residues: CASSTGWTDTQYF. In nucleotides, the CDR3 is TGTGCCAGCAGTACAGGGTGGACAGATACGCAGTATTTT.